The 17 T cell receptor beta chains below were found in one sample sequenced in a study of metastatic and nonmetastatic thyroid tumors. Nobody among the patients had been given any treatment before thyroid surgery. TCRdb recomputed clones from the PCR reads via MiXCR. The data show 65,000 or so clones, roughly 4% seen once. Material: blood. The receptors shown here come from a female donor with papillary thyroid cancer or a benign thyroid nodule (not recorded which). Some clones in this sample may be carry-over from other donors' samples.

As for this clone: A much larger clone lies a single base off, so this may be a read error. This chain joins TRBV6-1 and TRBJ1-6; no clear D. CDR1 and CDR2 from the germline V gene are MNHNS and SASEGT. V lost 2 bases to trimming and J lost 14 bases, with 16 bases between them. CDR3 length: 14 residues. The CDR3 region has the DNA TGTGCCAGCAGTGAACGAGGGTCCCAACGGGCCCTCCACTTT. Amino acids: CASSERGSQRALHF.

At least ten counts were recorded for this clone. CDR3 in amino acids: CASSLGQGYTEAFF. CDR3 nucleotide sequence: TGTGCCAGCAGCTTGGGACAGGGGTACACTGAAGCTTTCTTT. This chain uses TRBV5-5 with TRBJ1-1; 8 nucleotides line up with TRBD1. The germline gives CDR1 SGHKS, CDR2 YYEKEE (reference sequence). CDR3 size: 14 residues. V lost 0 bases, J lost 3 bases, and 1 base stayed unmatched.

Points on this clone: At one of its ends the junction is not consistent with the germline gene, which may arise from a read error. This chain joins TRBV6-1 and TRBJ2-7; 15 nucleotides match TRBD2. The germline V gene encodes CDR1 MNHNS and CDR2 SASEGT. The length of the CDR3 is 15 residues. The CDR3 reads CASSGTSGRPYEQYF. The CDR3 nucleotides read TGCGCCAGCAGCGGGACTAGCGGGAGGCCCTACGAGCAGTACTTC.

The chain employs TRBV24-1 and TRBJ2-7; no clear D. Germline V gene sequence: CDR1 KGHDR, CDR2 SFDVKD. The CDR3 runs 14 residues. The germline V and J ends were trimmed by 6 bases and 3 bases, with 14 bases remaining between them. CDR3 loop: CATSHEARCYEQYF. CDR3 in DNA: TGTGCCACCAGTCATGAAGCTAGGTGCTACGAGCAGTACTTC.

This clone is a singleton in its sample. The CDR3, as DNA: TGTGCCAGCATGAACGTCAGTCAGGCCAGCTCCTATAATTCACCCCTCCACTTT. This encodes CASMNVSQASSYNSPLHF. The chain links TRBV28 to TRBJ1-6; no definite D call. The CDR3 runs to 18 residues. Trimming pared 7 bases from V and 0 bases from J, leaving 19 bases between. The germline CDR1 and CDR2 sequences are MDHEN and SYDVKM.

In DNA, the CDR3 is TGTGCCAGCAGTTACGTCGGACAGGTGCTTCGCCCCGGGGAGCTGTTTTTT. Translated: CASSYVGQVLRPGELFF. This chain joins TRBV6-9 and TRBJ2-2, with TRBD1 matching 7 bases. The junction had 13 bases not matched to a gene; V was cut back by 3 bases and J by 6 bases. The CDR3 sequence is 17 residues long. Germline CDR1 is MNHGY and CDR2 is SVAAGI.

This clone was seen many times. Here the CDR3 DNA reads TGTGCCTGGACTGCAGGACTAGCGGGAAATGAGCAGTTCTTC. This sequence encodes CAWTAGLAGNEQFF. The V call is TRBV30, the J call TRBJ2-1, with TRBD2 matching over 12 bases. CDR1 is GTSNPN and CDR2 is SVGIG in the germline V gene (reference sequence). Trimming at V came to 4 bases and at J to 7 bases, leaving 5 bases not matched to a gene. The CDR3 loop spans 14 amino acids.

Within the sample, this clone is medium-sized. CDR3 protein: CASSLVGYEETQYF. The CDR3 region has the DNA TGTGCCAGCAGCTTAGTCGGATACGAAGAGACCCAGTACTTC. The chain is built from TRBV7-9 and TRBJ2-5; no firm D call. Trimming took off 1 base at V and 3 bases at J, with 9 bases between the two ends. There are 14 residues in the CDR3. The germline V gene encodes CDR1 SEHNR and CDR2 FQNEAQ (reference sequence).

This clone was detected ten times or more. The J gene is TRBJ2-1, the V gene TRBV10-3; no firm D call. Germline loops: CDR1 ENHRY, CDR2 SYGVKD. The V end was cut by 4 bases, the J end by 16 bases, with 17 bases between. The CDR3 runs 12 residues. The CDR3 bases are TGTGCCATCAGTGGTCCCCGAGCATCCCAATTCTTC. Translating it yields CAISGPRASQFF.

As to this clone: A single base separates this from a much larger clone, so it may be a read error. This sequence joins TRBV2 and TRBJ2-7; 11 bases are shared with TRBD2. From germline, CDR1 is SNHLY and CDR2 FYNNEI. The trim removed 9 bases at V and 0 bases at J, leaving 10 bases unmatched. The length of the CDR3 is 16 residues. As DNA, the CDR3 is TGTGCCAGTACCCTGGGACTAGCGGAGAGCTCCTACGAGCAGTACTTC. Translation: CASTLGLAESSYEQYF.

This clone turned up a few times. Possible read error: a much larger clone is one base away. The chain couples TRBV29-1 to TRBJ2-2; no definite D call. The germline gives CDR1 SQVTM, CDR2 ANQGSEA. This CDR3 contains 12 residues. CDR3 sequence (DNA): TGCAGCGTTGTAAGAGAGACCGTGGAGCTGTTTTTT. Amino acid sequence: CSVVRETVELFF.

This clone occurred many times. Other DNA sequences of this sample code for an identical CDR3. The V and J genes are TRBV24-1 and TRBJ1-2, with 8 positions matching TRBD1. Germline V lookup: CDR1 KGHDR, CDR2 SFDVKD. The CDR3 extends over 13 amino acids. V lost 9 bases and J lost 7; bases outside the gene matches: 9. CDR3 residues: CATSIRGQSGYTF. As DNA, the CDR3 is TGTGCCACCTCTATCAGGGGGCAGTCTGGCTACACCTTC.

This clone was observed many times. The gene calls are TRBV20-1 and TRBJ2-1; D possibly matches TRBD1 or TRBD2 (5 bases each). Germline CDR1 is DFQATT and CDR2 is SNEGSKA (reference sequence). The V gene lost 4 bases and the J gene lost 7 bases, with 14 bases spanning the gap. The CDR3 length is 13 residues. CDR3 nucleotide sequence: TGCAGTGCTAAGACGCCGGGGCTGAATGAGCAGTTCTTC. This encodes CSAKTPGLNEQFF.

Only a few counts were recorded for this clone. A single base separates this from a much larger clone, so it may be a read error. The same CDR3 also results from other DNA sequences found in this sample. The rearrangement joins TRBV7-9 to TRBJ2-5; TRBD2 matches at 7 bases. CDR3 size: 17 residues. Germline loops: CDR1 SEHNR, CDR2 FQNEAQ (reference sequence). The CDR3 bases are TGCGCCAGCAGCTTAGGGCGCAGCGGGGAGTACCAAGAGACCCAGTACTTC. Translation: CASSLGRSGEYQETQYF.

This clone has only a few counts. It may be a read error: a sequence one base away is much more abundant. Other DNA sequences in the sample encode the same CDR3. The CDR3 spells CASSPLAGDGTDTQYF. CDR3 sequence (DNA): TGTGCCAGCAGCCCTCTAGCGGGAGACGGTACAGATACGCAGTATTTT. The rearrangement joins TRBV3-1 to TRBJ2-3; 10 nucleotides line up with TRBD2. From germline, CDR1 is LGHDT and CDR2 YNNKEL (reference sequence). The CDR3 covers 16 residues. Trimming at V came to 4 bases and at J to 3 bases, leaving 7 bases not matched to a gene.

The chain employs TRBV6-1 and TRBJ1-6, with a weak D call TRBD1 (6 bases). Germline loops: CDR1 MNHNS, CDR2 SASEGT. This CDR3 region has 14 residues. V shed 8 bases and J shed 4 bases, with 12 bases lying between them. CDR3 region: CASGRTEYNSPLHF. The CDR3, as DNA: TGTGCCAGCGGGAGGACAGAATATAATTCACCCCTCCACTTT.

This clone turned up a few times. The rearrangement uses TRBV19 and TRBJ1-1; 7 bases match TRBD1. The CDR3 consists of 14 residues. Germline V gene sequence: CDR1 LNHDA, CDR2 SQIVND (reference sequence). With 4 bases clipped from V and 4 bases from J, the junction kept 6 bases outside the gene matches. This chain's CDR3 is CASSTRQGITEAFF. The CDR3 nucleotides are TGTGCCAGTAGTACCAGACAGGGAATCACTGAAGCTTTCTTT. Variable domain in full (rest from reference TRBV19 and TRBJ1-1): DGGITQSPKYLFRKEGQNVTLSCEQNLNHDAMYWYRQDPGQGLRLIYYSQIVNDFQKGDIAEGYSVSREKKESFPLTVTSAQKNPTAFYLCASSTRQGITEAFFGQGTRLTVV.